This TCR beta chain was retrieved from a study of read filtering for tumor transcriptome and immune sequencing. Background on the study: Revised staging placed eight or nine patients in R-ISS I, roughly 17 in II, roughly 7 in III. Transcriptome libraries were built from DNase-treated RNA. Broader study findings: About four fifths of IR-seq clonotypes had a single read, yet these held approximately 3.5% of reads. The sorted CD138-negative fraction was a mixed bone marrow immune population, not purified T cells.

In its sample, this clonotype was seen many times. Antigen specificity is unknown. Deletions cut 4 bases from V and 0 bases from J, with 11 bases between. Germline V lookup: CDR1 SEHNR, CDR2 FQNEAQ (reference sequence). This CDR3 comprises 15 residues. The library was built from about 370 ng RNA with molecular barcoded adaptors for alpha/delta and beta/gamma chains. TCRdb reanalysed the reads using MiXCR and keeps one entry per CDR3 protein. In the table there are about 130,000 distinct CDR3 sequences, 13% of which are singletons. This sequence joins TRBV7-9 and TRBJ2-3; D is possibly TRBD1 or TRBD2 (6 bases each). This TCR was sampled from a donor aged 40 or older with multiple myeloma. The sample taken for sequencing was a population of CD138-negative cells sorted from bone marrow. CDR3 nucleotide sequence: TGTGCCAGCAGCTGGGGGGACACTAGCACAGATACGCAGTATTTT. This sequence encodes CASSWGDTSTDTQYF. Looking up the rest from reference TRBV7-9 and TRBJ2-3 gives the full variable domain: DTGVSQNPRHKITKRGQNVTFRCDPISEHNRLYWYRQTLGQGPEFLTYFQNEAQLEKSRLLSDRFSAERPKGSFSTLEIQRTEQGDSAMYLCASSWGDTSTDTQYFGPGTRLTVL.